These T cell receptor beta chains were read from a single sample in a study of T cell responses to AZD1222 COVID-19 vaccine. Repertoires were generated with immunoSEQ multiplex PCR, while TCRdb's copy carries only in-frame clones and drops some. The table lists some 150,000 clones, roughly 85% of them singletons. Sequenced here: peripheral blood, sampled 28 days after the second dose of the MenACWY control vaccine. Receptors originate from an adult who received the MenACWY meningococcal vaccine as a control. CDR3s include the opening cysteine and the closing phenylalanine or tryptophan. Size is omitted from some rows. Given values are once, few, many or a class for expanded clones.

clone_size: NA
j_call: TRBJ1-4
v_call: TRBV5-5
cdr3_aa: CASSVRDKLFF

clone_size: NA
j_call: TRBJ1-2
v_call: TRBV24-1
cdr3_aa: CATSEEILMATPF

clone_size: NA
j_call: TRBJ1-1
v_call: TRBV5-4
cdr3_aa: CASSLTNRGATEAFF

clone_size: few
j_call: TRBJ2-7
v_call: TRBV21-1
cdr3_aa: CASSKVRSWTGPCYEQYF

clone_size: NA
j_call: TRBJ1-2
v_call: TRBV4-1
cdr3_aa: CASSEGVDYGYTF

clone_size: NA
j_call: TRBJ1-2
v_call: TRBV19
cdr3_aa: CASSIGRGSYGYTF

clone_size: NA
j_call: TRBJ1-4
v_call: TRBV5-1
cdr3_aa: CASSLTGSSTNEKLFF

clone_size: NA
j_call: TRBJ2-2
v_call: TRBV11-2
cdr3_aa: CASNYRWTGELFF

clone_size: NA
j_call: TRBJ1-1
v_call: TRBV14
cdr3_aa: CASGGTAQAFF

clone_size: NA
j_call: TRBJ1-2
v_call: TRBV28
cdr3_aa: CASSAMDGYTF

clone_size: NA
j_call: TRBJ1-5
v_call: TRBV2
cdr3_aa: CASRLGQPQHF